Presented here are 14 T cell receptor beta chains from one specimen sequenced in a study of molecular identifiers for immune sequencing clone quantification. MiXCR, applied by TCRdb to the PCR reads, yields one record per CDR3 protein. The table records 350,000 or so distinct CDR3 sequences, roughly 23% of them present only once. The material sequenced was naive CD8+ T cells from blood, with Jurkat cell RNA spiked in. The subset here: FACS-sorted CD8+CD4-CCR7+CD45RA+ naive T cells. These receptors were obtained from a human donor in good health. Some libraries in this study had Jurkat cell RNA spiked in.

This clonotype occurred once. A single base separates this from a much larger clone, so it may be a read error. The chain is built from TRBV5-6 and TRBJ2-3; maybe TRBD2 (6 bases). The CDR3 contains 14 residues. Germline V gives CDR1 SGHDT, CDR2 YYEEEE. Trimming took 0 bases from V and 4 from J, leaving 9 bases between them. CDR3 in amino acids: CASSLVASADTQYF. CDR3 DNA: TGTGCCAGCAGCTTGGTGGCTAGCGCAGATACGCAGTATTTT.

This clonotype has more than one count but fewer than ten. This chain connects TRBV5-4 to TRBJ2-2; 10 nucleotides agree with TRBD2. J gave up 2 bases and V 1 base, and 5 bases lay outside the gene matches. This CDR3 region has 17 residues. The germline V gene encodes CDR1 SGHNT and CDR2 YYREEE (reference sequence). CDR3 loop: CASSLFSGGINTGELFF. DNA of the CDR3: TGTGCCAGCAGCTTGTTTAGCGGGGGGATAAACACCGGGGAGCTGTTTTTT. Full variable domain (remainder filled in from reference TRBV5-4 and TRBJ2-2): ETGVTQSPTHLIKTRGQQVTLRCSSQSGHNTVSWYQQALGQGPQFIFQYYREEENGRGNFPPRFSGLQFPNYSSELNVNALELDDSALYLCASSLFSGGINTGELFFGEGSRLTVL.

This clonotype was observed many times. This chain connects TRBV12-3 or TRBV12-4 to TRBJ2-3; maybe TRBD1 (6 bases). The CDR3 contains 15 residues. V lost 3 bases to trimming and J lost 2 bases, with 12 bases between them. The CDR3 coding sequence is TGTGCCAGCAGTTTTGGGGACACCGACACAGATACGCAGTATTTT. Amino acids: CASSFGDTDTDTQYF.

Details on this clonotype: An end of the junction differs from the germline gene, which may be a read error. The rearrangement links TRBV11-2 to TRBJ1-4; D unclear. In germline, CDR1 is SGHAT, CDR2 FQNNGV. This CDR3 contains 12 residues. The DNA of the CDR3 is TGTGCCAGCAGCTTAGAAAGTGAAAAACTGTCTTTT. This sequence encodes CASSLESEKLSF.

This clonotype was seen ten or more times. The gene calls are TRBV29-1 and TRBJ2-6; D is ambiguous. Germline loops: CDR1 SQVTM, CDR2 ANQGSEA. This CDR3 contains 18 residues. V lost 0 bases and J lost 0, with 15 bases in between. CDR3 sequence: CSVEDLDGSSSGANVLTF. CDR3 bases: TGCAGCGTTGAAGATCTTGACGGATCAAGCTCTGGGGCCAACGTCCTGACTTTC.

As for this clonotype: This may be a read error, as it is one base from a much larger clone. J is TRBJ1-1 and V is TRBV13, with D uncertain. This CDR3 spans 14 amino acids. Germline CDR1 PRHDT, CDR2 FYEKMQ (reference sequence). The CDR3 here is CASSPGSSNTAAFF. The CDR3 nucleotides are TGTGCCAGCAGCCCGGGGTCATCGAACACTGCAGCTTTCTTT.

This clonotype was detected ten times or more. This chain joins TRBV28 and TRBJ1-1, with a possible D match to TRBD1 (5 bases). V was trimmed by 6 bases and J by 7 bases, leaving 9 bases between them. This CDR3 has 11 amino acids. Germline loops: CDR1 MDHEN, CDR2 SYDVKM. The CDR3 region is CASSRTIEAFF. CDR3 coding DNA: TGTGCCAGCAGCAGGACAATTGAAGCTTTCTTT.

The sample holds one count of this clonotype. This may be a read error, as it is one base from a much larger clone. The V gene is TRBV19, the J gene TRBJ1-1; D is uncertain. CDR3 length: 13 residues. The germline gives CDR1 LNHDA, CDR2 SQIVND (reference sequence). CDR3 region: CASSIAGVADAFF. Here the CDR3 DNA reads TGTGCCAGTAGTATTGCGGGAGTCGCTGATGCTTTCTTT.

V gene TRBV28 combines with J gene TRBJ1-1; D possibly corresponds to TRBD1 (5 bases). Germline assignment: CDR1 MDHEN and CDR2 SYDVKM. This CDR3 spans 13 amino acids. V was clipped by 6 bases and J by 5 bases, with 13 bases between them. This chain's CDR3 is CASRSGRRTEAFF. CDR3 DNA: TGTGCCAGCAGGTCGGGGCGCAGGACTGAAGCTTTCTTT.

This clonotype was observed at least ten times. The chain uses TRBV5-1 and TRBJ2-1; weak D call: TRBD2 (6 bases). The germline CDR1 and CDR2 sequences are SGHRS and YFSETQ. The CDR3 length is 13 residues. V lost 3 bases and J lost 8, with 12 bases in between. The CDR3 is CASSYVGGYEQFF. The CDR3 DNA reads as TGCGCCAGCAGCTACGTGGGGGGTTATGAGCAGTTCTTC.

This clonotype was observed a single time. With a much larger clone just one base away, this may be a read error. The CDR3 coding sequence is TGTGCCAGCAGCTCCCCTCAAGCGGGTTACAATGAGCAGCTCTTC. This translates into CASSSPQAGYNEQLF. The rearrangement links TRBV11-2 to TRBJ2-1; D perhaps matches TRBD2 (6 bases). Germline CDR1 and CDR2: SGHAT and FQNNGV. CDR3 size: 15 residues.

This clonotype was observed once. This may arise from a read error, as a much more abundant clone is one base away. The J gene is TRBJ2-2, the V gene TRBV7-9, with D perhaps TRBD1 (5 bases). Germline V lookup: CDR1 SEHNR, CDR2 FQNEAQ (reference sequence). The CDR3 covers 13 residues. The CDR3 region is CAGSRDGSGELFF. The DNA for the CDR3 is TGTGCCGGCAGCAGGGATGGCTCCGGGGAGCTGTTTTTT. The variable domain in full, completed from reference TRBV7-9 and TRBJ2-2, reads DTGVSQNPRHKITKRGQNVTFRCDPISEHNRLYWYRQTLGQGPEFLTYFQNEAQLEKSRLLSDRFSAERPKGSFSTLEIQRTEQGDSAMYLCAGSRDGSGELFFGEGSRLTVL.

This clonotype was counted a few times. The chain is built from TRBV3-1 and TRBJ1-2; unclear D gene. Germline V gene data show CDR1 as LGHDT and CDR2 as YNNKEL (reference sequence). The CDR3 consists of 16 residues. Trimming removed 1 base at V and 4 bases at J, with 16 bases between. CDR3 sequence reads: CASSQVSAERIYGYTF. The CDR3 DNA sequence: TGTGCCAGCAGCCAAGTGTCGGCAGAACGAATCTATGGCTACACCTTC.

This clonotype came up many times. V usage is TRBV14 and J usage is TRBJ1-1; D unclear. The CDR3 has 12 residues. Germline V lookup: CDR1 SGHDN, CDR2 FVKESK. V was clipped by 1 base and J by 11 bases, with 11 bases between them. In DNA form, the CDR3 reads TGTGCCAGCAGCCAAGGGTCCCGGCGGGCTTTCTTT. Its translation is CASSQGSRRAFF.